One TCR beta chain is described in this entry. This sample stems from a study of blood T cell repertoires in COVID-19. Study background: COVID-19 samples from acute and convalescent phases originated in the United States, Italy and Spain.

Data came from immunoSEQ multiplex PCR; TCRdb stores just in-frame clones and leaves some out. Of 200,000 to 300,000 clones listed, around 86% were seen once; the top ten hold more than 1.3%. The germline CDR1 and CDR2 sequences are LGHDT and YNNKEL (reference sequence). V lost 4 bases, J lost 0 bases, and 12 bases lay in between. CDR3 size: 16 residues. The clonotype was recovered from a woman in her thirties or forties who had recovered from COVID-19. The rearrangement joins TRBV3-1 (or the pseudogene TRBV3-2) to TRBJ2-2, with a tentative D call TRBD1 (5 bases). The sample consisted of peripheral blood. CDR3 DNA sequence: TGTGCCAGCAGCCGTCTGGCAGGGACGAACACCGGGGAGCTGTTTTTT. Encoded protein: CASSRLAGTNTGELFF.